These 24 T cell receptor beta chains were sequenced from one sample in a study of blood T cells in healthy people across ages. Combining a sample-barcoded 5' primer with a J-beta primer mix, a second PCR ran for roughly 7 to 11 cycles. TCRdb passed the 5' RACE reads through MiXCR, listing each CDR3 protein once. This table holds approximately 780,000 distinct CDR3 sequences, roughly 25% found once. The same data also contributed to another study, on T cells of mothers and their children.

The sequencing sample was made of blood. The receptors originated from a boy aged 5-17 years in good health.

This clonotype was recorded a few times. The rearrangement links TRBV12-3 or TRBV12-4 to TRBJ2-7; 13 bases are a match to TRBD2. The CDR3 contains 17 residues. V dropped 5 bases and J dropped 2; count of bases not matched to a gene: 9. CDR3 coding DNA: TGTGCCAGCAGTCCGGGACTAGCGGGGCTAGAGCCCTACGAGCAGTACTTC. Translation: CASSPGLAGLEPYEQYF.

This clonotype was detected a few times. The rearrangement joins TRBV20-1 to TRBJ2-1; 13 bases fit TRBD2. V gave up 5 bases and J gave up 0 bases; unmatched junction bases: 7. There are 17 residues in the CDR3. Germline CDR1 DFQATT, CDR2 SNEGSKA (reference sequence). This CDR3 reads CSAWTSGGPSSYNEQFF. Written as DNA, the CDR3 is TGCAGTGCTTGGACTAGCGGGGGCCCGAGCTCCTACAATGAGCAGTTCTTC.

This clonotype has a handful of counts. This chain's CDR3 is CASSQGELSNQPQHF. CDR3 DNA sequence: TGCGCCAGCAGCCAAGGGGAATTGAGCAATCAGCCCCAGCATTTT. The rearrangement links TRBV4-1 to TRBJ1-5, with D unclear. Germline lookup yields CDR1 MGHRA and CDR2 YSYEKL. This CDR3 is built from 15 residues. V was clipped by 1 base and J by 1 base, with 8 bases between them.

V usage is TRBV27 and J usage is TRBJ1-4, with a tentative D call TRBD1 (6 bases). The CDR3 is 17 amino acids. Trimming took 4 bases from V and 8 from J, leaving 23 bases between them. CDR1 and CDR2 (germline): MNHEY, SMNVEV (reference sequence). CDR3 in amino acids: CASSSVPWGLVVEKLFF. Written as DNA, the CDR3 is TGTGCCAGCAGTTCCGTCCCTTGGGGGCTAGTAGTAGAAAAACTGTTTTTT.

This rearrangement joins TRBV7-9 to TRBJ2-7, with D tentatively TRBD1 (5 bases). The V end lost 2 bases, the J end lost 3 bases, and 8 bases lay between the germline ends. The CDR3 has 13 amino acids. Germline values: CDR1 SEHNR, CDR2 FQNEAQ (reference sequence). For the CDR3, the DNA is TGTGCCAGCAGCTTATGGACAAGCTACGAGCAGTACTTC. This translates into CASSLWTSYEQYF.

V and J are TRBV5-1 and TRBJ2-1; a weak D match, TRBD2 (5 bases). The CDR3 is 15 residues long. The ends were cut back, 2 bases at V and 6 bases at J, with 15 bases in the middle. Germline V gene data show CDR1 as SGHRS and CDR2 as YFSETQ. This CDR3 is CASSFQMRGPNEQFF. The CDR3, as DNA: TGCGCCAGCAGCTTCCAAATGAGAGGGCCCAATGAGCAGTTCTTC.

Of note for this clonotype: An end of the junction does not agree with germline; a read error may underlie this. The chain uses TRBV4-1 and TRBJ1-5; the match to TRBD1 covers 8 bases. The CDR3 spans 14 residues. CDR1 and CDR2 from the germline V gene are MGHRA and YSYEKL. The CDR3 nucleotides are TGCGCCAACAGCGAGGGACAGGTCCATCAGCCCCAGCATTTT. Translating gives CANSEGQVHQPQHF.

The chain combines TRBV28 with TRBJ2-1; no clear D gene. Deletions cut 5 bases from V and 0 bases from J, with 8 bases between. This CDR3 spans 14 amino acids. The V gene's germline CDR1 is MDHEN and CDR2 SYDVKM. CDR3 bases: TGTGCCAGCAGTCAGCTACCCTCCTACAATGAGCAGTTCTTC. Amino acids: CASSQLPSYNEQFF.

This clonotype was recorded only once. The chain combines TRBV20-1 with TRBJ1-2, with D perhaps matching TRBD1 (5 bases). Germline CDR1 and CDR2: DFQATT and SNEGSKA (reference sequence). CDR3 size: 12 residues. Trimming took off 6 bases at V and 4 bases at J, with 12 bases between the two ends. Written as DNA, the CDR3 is TGCAGTGCCACCGGGACGGTCTATGGCTACACCTTC. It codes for CSATGTVYGYTF.

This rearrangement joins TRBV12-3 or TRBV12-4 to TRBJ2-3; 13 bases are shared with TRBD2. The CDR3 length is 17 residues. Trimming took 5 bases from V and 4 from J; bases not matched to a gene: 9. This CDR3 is CASSAGLAGVKADTQYF. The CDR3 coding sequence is TGTGCCAGCAGTGCCGGACTAGCGGGGGTCAAAGCAGATACGCAGTATTTT.

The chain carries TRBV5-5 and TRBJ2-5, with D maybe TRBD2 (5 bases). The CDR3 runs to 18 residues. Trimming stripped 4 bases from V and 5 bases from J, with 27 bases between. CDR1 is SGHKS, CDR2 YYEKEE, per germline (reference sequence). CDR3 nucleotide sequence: TGTGCCAGCAGCCTGGTGGCTGGATGGAGGCGGCAAGAGGAGACCCAGTACTTC. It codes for CASSLVAGWRRQEETQYF.

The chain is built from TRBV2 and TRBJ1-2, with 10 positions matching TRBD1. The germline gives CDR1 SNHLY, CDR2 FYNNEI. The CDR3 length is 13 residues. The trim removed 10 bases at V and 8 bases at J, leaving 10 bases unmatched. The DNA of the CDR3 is TGTGCCACCCGCGACAGGGGGCGAGGAGGCTACACCTTC. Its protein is CATRDRGRGGYTF.

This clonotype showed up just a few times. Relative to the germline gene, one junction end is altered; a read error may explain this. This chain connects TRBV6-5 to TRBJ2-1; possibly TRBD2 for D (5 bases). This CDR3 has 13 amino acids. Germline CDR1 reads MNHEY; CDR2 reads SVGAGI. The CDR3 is CASSYSTAGEQFF. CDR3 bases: TGTGCCAGCAGCTACTCCACGGCGGGTGAGCAGTTCTTC.

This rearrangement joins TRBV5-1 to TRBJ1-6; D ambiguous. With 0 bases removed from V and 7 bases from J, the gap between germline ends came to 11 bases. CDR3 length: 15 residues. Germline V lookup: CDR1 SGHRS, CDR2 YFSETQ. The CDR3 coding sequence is TGCGCCAGCAGCTTGGCGCCAGTAGGGAATTCACCCCTCCACTTT. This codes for CASSLAPVGNSPLHF.

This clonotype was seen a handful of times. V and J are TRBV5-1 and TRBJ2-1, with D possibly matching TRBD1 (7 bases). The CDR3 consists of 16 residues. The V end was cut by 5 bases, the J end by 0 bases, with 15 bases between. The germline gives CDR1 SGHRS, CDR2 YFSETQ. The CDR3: CASSLPQGGSYNEQFF. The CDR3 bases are TGCGCCAGCAGTTTACCCCAGGGGGGCTCCTACAATGAGCAGTTCTTC.

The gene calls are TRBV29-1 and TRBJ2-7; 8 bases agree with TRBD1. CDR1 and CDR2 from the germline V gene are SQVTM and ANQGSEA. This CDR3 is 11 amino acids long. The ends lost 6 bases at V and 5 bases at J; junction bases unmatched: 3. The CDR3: CSVRTGNEQYF. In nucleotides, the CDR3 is TGCAGCGTGAGGACAGGGAACGAGCAGTACTTC.

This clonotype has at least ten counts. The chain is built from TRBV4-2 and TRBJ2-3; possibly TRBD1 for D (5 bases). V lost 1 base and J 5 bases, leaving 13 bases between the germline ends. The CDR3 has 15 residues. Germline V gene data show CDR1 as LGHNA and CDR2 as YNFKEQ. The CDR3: CASSQAKGAVDTQYF. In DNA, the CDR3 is TGTGCCAGCAGCCAAGCCAAAGGGGCAGTAGATACGCAGTATTTT.

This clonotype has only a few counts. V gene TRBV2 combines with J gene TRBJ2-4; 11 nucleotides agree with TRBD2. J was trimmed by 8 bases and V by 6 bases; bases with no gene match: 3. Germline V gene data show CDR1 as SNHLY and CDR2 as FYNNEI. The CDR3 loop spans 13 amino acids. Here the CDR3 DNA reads TGTGCCAGCAGGGGACTAGCGGATGACATTCAGTACTTC. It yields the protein CASRGLADDIQYF.

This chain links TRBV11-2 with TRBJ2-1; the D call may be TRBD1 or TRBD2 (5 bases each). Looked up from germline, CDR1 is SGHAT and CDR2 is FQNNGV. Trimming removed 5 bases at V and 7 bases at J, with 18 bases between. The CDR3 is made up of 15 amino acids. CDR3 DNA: TGTGCCAGCAGCACAGTCATGAGGGGAGAGAATGAGCAGTTCTTC. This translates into CASSTVMRGENEQFF. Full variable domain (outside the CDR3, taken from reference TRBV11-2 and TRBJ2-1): EAGVAQSPRYKIIEKRQSVAFWCNPISGHATLYWYQQILGQGPKLLIQFQNNGVVDDSQLPKDRFSAERLKGVDSTLKIQPAKLEDSAVYLCASSTVMRGENEQFFGPGTRLTVL.

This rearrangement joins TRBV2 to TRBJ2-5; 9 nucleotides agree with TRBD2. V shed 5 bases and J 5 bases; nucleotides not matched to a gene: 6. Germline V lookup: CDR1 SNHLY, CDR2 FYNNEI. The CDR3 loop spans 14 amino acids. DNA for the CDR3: TGTGCCAGCAGTCCAGTAGCGGGGGACGAGACCCAGTACTTC. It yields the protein CASSPVAGDETQYF.

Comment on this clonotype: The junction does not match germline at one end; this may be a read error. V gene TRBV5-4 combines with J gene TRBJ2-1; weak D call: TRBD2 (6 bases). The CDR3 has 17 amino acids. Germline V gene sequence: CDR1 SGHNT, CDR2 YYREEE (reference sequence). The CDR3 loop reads CASSLRGGAASCNEQFF. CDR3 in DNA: TGTGCCAGCAGCTTGAGAGGCGGGGCTGCCTCCTGCAATGAGCAGTTCTTC.

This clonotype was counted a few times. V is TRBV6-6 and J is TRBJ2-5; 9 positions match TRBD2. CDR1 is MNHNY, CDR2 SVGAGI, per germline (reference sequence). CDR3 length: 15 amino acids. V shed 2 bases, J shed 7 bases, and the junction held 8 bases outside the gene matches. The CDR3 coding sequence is TGTGCCAGCAGTTACCAGGGACTAGCTAGCGGGACCCAGTACTTC. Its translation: CASSYQGLASGTQYF.

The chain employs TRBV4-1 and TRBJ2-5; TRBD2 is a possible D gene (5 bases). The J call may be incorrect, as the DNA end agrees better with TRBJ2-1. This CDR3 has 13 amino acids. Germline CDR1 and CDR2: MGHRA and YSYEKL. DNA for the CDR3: TGCGCCAGCAGCCCGCACGGGGTCGGGGAGCAGTTCTTC. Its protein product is CASSPHGVGEQFF.

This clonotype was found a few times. The CDR3 bases are TGCGCCAGCAGCGTCCGACAGGGGATGGACATTCAGTACTTC. Translated, it gives CASSVRQGMDIQYF. This sequence joins TRBV5-1 and TRBJ2-4, with 8 bases that match TRBD1. V lost 4 bases, J lost 8 bases, and 8 bases stayed unmatched. Germline-derived CDR1 and CDR2 are SGHRS and YFSETQ. The CDR3 has 14 residues. Filled out from reference TRBV5-1 and TRBJ2-4, the complete variable domain reads KAGVTQTPRYLIKTRGQQVTLSCSPISGHRSVSWYQQTPGQGLQFLFEYFSETQRNKGNFPGRFSGRQFSNSRSEMNVSTLELGDSALYLCASSVRQGMDIQYFGAGTRLSVL.